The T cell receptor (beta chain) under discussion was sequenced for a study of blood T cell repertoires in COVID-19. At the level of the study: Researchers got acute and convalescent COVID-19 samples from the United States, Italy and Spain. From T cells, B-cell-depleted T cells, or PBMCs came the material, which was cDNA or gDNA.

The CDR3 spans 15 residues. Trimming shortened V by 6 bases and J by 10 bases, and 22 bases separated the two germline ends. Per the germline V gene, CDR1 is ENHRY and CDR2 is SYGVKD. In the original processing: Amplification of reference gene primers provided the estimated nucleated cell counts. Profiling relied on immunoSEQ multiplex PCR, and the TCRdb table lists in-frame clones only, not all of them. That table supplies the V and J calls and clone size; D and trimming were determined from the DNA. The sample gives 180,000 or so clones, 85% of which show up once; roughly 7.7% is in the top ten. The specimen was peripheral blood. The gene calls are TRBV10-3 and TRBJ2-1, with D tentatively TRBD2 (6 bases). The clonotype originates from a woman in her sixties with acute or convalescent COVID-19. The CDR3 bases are TGTGCCATCAGCCGGTGGGACTCCACTTCCCCCGAGCAGTTCTTC. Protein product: CAISRWDSTSPEQFF.